These 7 T cell receptor beta chains originate from one sample sequenced in a study of beta chain features in type 1 diabetes. Study observations and caveats: Type 1 diabetes patients showed a moderate but significant shortening of TCRB CDR3s in all four CD4+ subsets.

No antigen has been identified for these receptors. Reverse transcribing all isolated RNA meant expressed TCRB transcripts were sequenced. The data were produced by immunoSEQ multiplex PCR, yet TCRdb's version contains in-frame clones alone and is incomplete. Of more than 300,000 clones in the sample, roughly 9% were seen once. Sequencing input: central memory CD4+ T cells from blood. These receptors were obtained from a man between 25 and 39 years old with type 1 diabetes.

This clone has a handful of counts. This rearrangement joins TRBV6-5 to TRBJ1-4; D may be TRBD1 (5 bases). V lost 6 bases and J 8 bases, leaving 19 bases between the germline ends. CDR1 and CDR2 from the germline V gene are MNHEY and SVGAGI. The CDR3 has 15 amino acids. This CDR3 reads CASSSPEGGHEKLFF. The CDR3 DNA reads TGTGCCAGCAGCTCCCCAGAGGGAGGACACGAAAAACTGTTTTTT.

This rearrangement joins TRBV7-2 to TRBJ1-5; 10 nucleotides line up with TRBD1. V was pared by 5 bases and J by 7 bases, with 8 bases of the junction left unmatched. The CDR3 length is 15 residues. Per germline, CDR1 SGHTA and CDR2 FQGNSA. The CDR3 DNA is TGTGCCAGCAGCATCCGGGACAGGGGAGGACAGCCCCAGCATTTT. Its translation is CASSIRDRGGQPQHF.

This clone appeared a few times. This chain uses TRBV28 with TRBJ2-3, with D perhaps TRBD2 (5 bases). Trimming took 5 bases from V and 1 from J, leaving 7 bases between them. The germline CDR1 and CDR2 sequences are MDHEN and SYDVKM. The CDR3 is made up of 13 amino acids. The CDR3 DNA sequence: TGTGCCAGCAGTAGCGGCCGCACAGATACGCAGTATTTT. Its translation is CASSSGRTDTQYF.

This clone has just a few counts. The V call is TRBV9, the J call TRBJ2-1; 8 nucleotides align to TRBD2. Germline assignment: CDR1 SGDLS and CDR2 YYNGEE. The CDR3 loop spans 15 amino acids. J gave up 9 bases and V 3 bases, and 11 bases lay outside the gene matches. The CDR3 reads CASSAGAGRGFEQFF. CDR3 sequence (DNA): TGTGCCAGCAGCGCCGGGGCCGGGAGGGGATTTGAGCAGTTCTTC.

The chain is built from TRBV5-1 and TRBJ2-5; D is unclear. Germline CDR1 is SGHRS and CDR2 is YFSETQ. The CDR3 extends over 13 amino acids. V was cut by 7 bases and J by 2 bases, with 12 bases left in between. CDR3: CASGKGRQETQYF. For the CDR3, the DNA is TGCGCCAGCGGCAAGGGTAGGCAAGAGACCCAGTACTTC.

The chain uses TRBV11-2 and TRBJ2-6; D is undetermined. Trimming shortened V by 1 base and J by 10 bases, and 2 bases separated the two germline ends. In germline, CDR1 is SGHAT, CDR2 FQNNGV. The length of the CDR3 is 11 residues. CDR3 sequence: CASSLGNVLTF. The CDR3 nucleotides read TGTGCCAGCAGCTTAGGGAACGTCCTGACTTTC.

The genes are TRBV30 and TRBJ1-1; a weak D match, TRBD1 (5 bases). The CDR3 loop spans 14 amino acids. V was clipped by 3 bases and J by 4 bases, with 15 bases between them. Germline loops: CDR1 GTSNPN, CDR2 SVGIG (reference sequence). The CDR3 DNA reads as TGTGCCTGGAGCGGGGACCTTCGGGGCACTGAAGCTTTCTTT. As protein: CAWSGDLRGTEAFF. Full variable domain (missing parts from reference TRBV30 and TRBJ1-1): SQTIHQWPATLVQPVGSPLSLECTVEGTSNPNLYWYRQAAGRGLQLLFYSVGIGQISSEVPQNLSASRPQDRQFILSSKKLLLSDSGFYLCAWSGDLRGTEAFFGQGTRLTVV.